The rows below give T cell receptor beta chains drawn from one sample of a study of blood T cell repertoires in COVID-19. Produced via immunoSEQ multiplex PCR; TCRdb's table is partial and in-frame only. The sample yields about 170,000 clones, more than 70% seen once. The specimen was peripheral blood. These receptor sequences come from a woman aged 70-85 years who had recovered from COVID-19. Each CDR3 is given with its conserved first and last residue. Fields, in order: J gene, clone size, V gene, D gene, CDR3 DNA, CDR3 protein. D genes are given only for firm matches. Size is stated for part of the rows, as once, few or many counts, or as a class when the clone is expanded.

TRBJ2-7 NA TRBV7-2 TRBD2 TGTGCCAGCAGCTTTAGCGGGGCCTCCTCCTACGAGCAGTACTTC CASSFSGASSYEQYF
TRBJ1-5 few TRBV23-1 NA TGCGCCAGCAGTCAATTTGGTAACGGGGGGCTGTATAGCAATCAGCCCCAGCATTTT CASSQFGNGGLYSNQPQHF
TRBJ1-4 NA TRBV29-1 NA TGCAGCGTTGGTCGGGGGATGGGGGAAAAACTGTTTTTT CSVGRGMGEKLFF
TRBJ2-2 NA TRBV11-3 TRBD2 TGTGCCAGCAGCCCCGGGGTAGCGGGGAACACCGGGGAGCTGTTTTTT CASSPGVAGNTGELFF
TRBJ1-1 NA TRBV19 NA TGTGCCACCCAGGGTGGCACTGAAGCTTTCTTT CATQGGTEAFF
TRBJ2-3 NA TRBV5-4 TRBD2 TGTGCCAGCAGCTTGGCCCCTAGCGGGGGGTCAAATACGCAGTATTTT CASSLAPSGGSNTQYF
TRBJ2-7 NA TRBV2 TRBD1 TGTGCCAGCAGGGACAGGGACTACGAGCAGTACTTC CASRDRDYEQYF
TRBJ2-7 NA TRBV7-9 NA TGTGCCAGCAGCTTAGGGCTCACAGAGCAGTACTTC CASSLGLTEQYF
TRBJ2-3 medium-sized TRBV9 NA TGTGCCAGCAGCGTAGGCGCGGGGCCGTATGAAGATACGCAGTATTTT CASSVGAGPYEDTQYF
TRBJ1-3 NA TRBV9 TRBD1 TGTGCCAGCAGCGTAGTTGGGGGACAGGGCCCTGGAAACACCATATATTTT CASSVVGGQGPGNTIYF
TRBJ2-5 NA TRBV11-2 TRBD2 TGTGCCAGCAGCTTCCCCGGGACTATCCAAGAGACCCAGTACTTC CASSFPGTIQETQYF
TRBJ1-5 NA TRBV19 TRBD1 TGTGCCAGTAGTATAGAGACGGGACAGGTGAATCAGCCCCAGCATTTT CASSIETGQVNQPQHF
TRBJ2-7 NA TRBV5-1 TRBD1 TGCGCCAGCAGCGGACAGGGGGGCTCCTACGAGCAGTACTTC CASSGQGGSYEQYF
TRBJ1-3 once TRBV7-6 NA TGTGCCAGCAGCTCCCCGTCCCAGGGAAACACCATATATTTT CASSSPSQGNTIYF
TRBJ2-1 NA TRBV4-2 TRBD2 TGTGCCAGCAGCCACAGACTAGCTGTGGATGAGCAGTTCTTC CASSHRLAVDEQFF
TRBJ1-2 NA TRBV6-2/TRBV6-3 TRBD1 TGTGCCAGCAGTCGGGGACAGGCTAACTATGGCTACACCTTC CASSRGQANYGYTF
TRBJ2-1 once TRBV21-1 NA TGTGCCAGCAGCAAACTAGCGGGTACCGCCTGGGAGCAGTTCTTC CASSKLAGTAWEQFF
TRBJ1-1 NA TRBV7-3 NA TGTGCCAGCAGCTCCGGACAGAGTGAAGCTTTCTTT CASSSGQSEAFF
TRBJ1-1 NA TRBV18 NA TGTGCCAGCACAACAGGGCCAAACACTGAAGCTTTCTTT CASTTGPNTEAFF
TRBJ1-1 NA TRBV7-3 NA TGTGCCAGCAGCTTATGGTGGGGCGGGAACACTGAAGCTTTCTTT CASSLWWGGNTEAFF
TRBJ2-7 NA TRBV19 TRBD1 TGTGCCAGTAGTATTACCGGGACAGGGTCGGCCTACGAGCAGTACTTC CASSITGTGSAYEQYF
TRBJ2-3 NA TRBV4-3 NA TGCGCCAGCAGCCAAGGCCGGGGGGCAGACACAGATACGCAGTATTTT CASSQGRGADTDTQYF
TRBJ2-2 few TRBV6-2/TRBV6-3 TRBD2 TGTGCCAGCAGTCCCCGTAGCGCGGGAGCCACCGGGGAGCTGTTTTTT CASSPRSAGATGELFF
TRBJ1-3 NA TRBV27 NA TGTGCCAGCAGTTTGAGGAGGGGCTCTGGAAACACCATATATTTT CASSLRRGSGNTIYF
TRBJ1-2 NA TRBV30 NA TGTGCCTGGAGCCCCCCGGGCTACACCTTC CAWSPPGYTF
TRBJ2-7 NA TRBV7-8 NA TGTGCCAGCAGCCGCCAGGGAGCGGGCGAGCAGTACTTC CASSRQGAGEQYF
TRBJ2-5 NA TRBV7-6 NA TGTGCCAGCAGCCCCCGGACTATAAAAGAGACCCAGTACTTC CASSPRTIKETQYF
TRBJ2-7 NA TRBV12-3/TRBV12-4 NA TGTGCCAGCAGCCTAGACAGACCCTACGAGCAGTACTTC CASSLDRPYEQYF
TRBJ2-1 once TRBV3-1/TRBV3-2 NA TGTGCCAGCAGCCTGCCCCCCATAGGGGGGGCCGGGGAGCAGTTCTTC CASSLPPIGGAGEQFF
TRBJ1-2 NA TRBV30 TRBD1 TGTGCCTGGAGGGGACTAGACAGGGGGGTCAGGGGGTACACCTTC CAWRGLDRGVRGYTF
TRBJ1-2 once TRBV28 NA TGTGCCAGCCGGGATGGGGGCCCCGAATCCCAGAACTATGGCTACACCTTC CASRDGGPESQNYGYTF
TRBJ2-3 NA TRBV4-3 NA TGCGCCAGCAGCCCACTAGGGAGCACAGATACGCAGTATTTT CASSPLGSTDTQYF
TRBJ1-2 NA TRBV27 NA TGTGCCAGCAGTTTATCTGCGGGGTTGGGGGGCTACACCTTC CASSLSAGLGGYTF
TRBJ1-4 once TRBV30 TRBD1 TGTGCCTGGAGTTCGGGGGGACAGGCTAACCGGGGTGAAAAACTGTTTTTT CAWSSGGQANRGEKLFF
TRBJ1-2 few TRBV5-3 TRBD1 TGTGCCAGAAGCTGGCAGGGGGCGGGCTATGGCTACACCTTC CARSWQGAGYGYTF
TRBJ2-1 few TRBV10-3 NA TGTGCCATCAGTGAGCTCCCCCAGAATGAGCAGTTCTTC CAISELPQNEQFF
TRBJ2-7 NA TRBV27 NA TGTGCCAGCAGTCCCCATCCCTCCTACGAGCAGTACTTC CASSPHPSYEQYF
TRBJ1-3 NA TRBV7-2 NA TGTGCCAGCAGCCTCGCGGGGAGTGGAAACACCATATATTTT CASSLAGSGNTIYF
TRBJ2-5 NA TRBV5-1 NA TGCGCCAGCAGCTTGGGTGGTAGTCAAGAGACCCAGTACTTC CASSLGGSQETQYF
TRBJ2-7 few TRBV6-2/TRBV6-3 NA TGTGCCAGCAGTTACGGGGCGGGATGGGGCGAGCAGTACTTC CASSYGAGWGEQYF
TRBJ1-5 NA TRBV28 NA TGTGCCAGCAGTTTGGTGCGGCAGCCCCAGCATTTT CASSLVRQPQHF
TRBJ1-5 NA TRBV11-2 NA TGTGCCAGCAGCTTAGCCCCCGGGTTGTGGCCCCAGCATTTT CASSLAPGLWPQHF
TRBJ2-2 NA TRBV6-5 TRBD2 TGTGCCACCAACCGTCTAGCGGGAGACACCGGGGAGCTGTTTTTT CATNRLAGDTGELFF
TRBJ1-3 NA TRBV6-5 NA TGTGCCAGCAAATTGGGGCAGGGTGGTGGAAACACCATATATTTT CASKLGQGGGNTIYF
TRBJ2-7 NA TRBV7-9 TRBD2 TGTGCCAGCAGCTTCGGGGGAGGGGACTCCTACGAGCAGTACTTC CASSFGGGDSYEQYF
TRBJ1-2 NA TRBV6-6 TRBD1 TGTGCCAGCAGTTTGACAGGGAACTATGGCTACACCTTC CASSLTGNYGYTF
TRBJ1-2 few TRBV12-3/TRBV12-4 NA TGTGCCAGCAGTCCAATTAACTATGGCTACACCTTC CASSPINYGYTF
TRBJ1-2 NA TRBV19 TRBD1 TGTGCCAGTACCCGGACAGGGGTGAACTATGGCTACACCTTC CASTRTGVNYGYTF
TRBJ1-5 NA TRBV19 TRBD1 TGTGCCAGTAGTACCCGGACAGGGTGGGAGGGCAATCAGCCCCAGCATTTT CASSTRTGWEGNQPQHF
TRBJ1-4 NA TRBV30 TRBD1 TGTGCCGGGGGGGGGAAACAGGGGAATAATGAAAAACTGTTTTTT CAGGGKQGNNEKLFF
TRBJ2-7 few TRBV3-1/TRBV3-2 TRBD2 TGTGCCAGCAGCCAAGTCCCGGGGCGGGGGGAGCAGTACTTC CASSQVPGRGEQYF
TRBJ2-7 NA TRBV28 NA TGTGCCAGCAGTTTAGCCCGGGAGCAGTACTTC CASSLAREQYF
TRBJ2-3 many TRBV3-1/TRBV3-2 NA TGTGCCAGCAGCCAAGCGTGGGGGGGGGCCACAGATACGCAGTATTTT CASSQAWGGATDTQYF
TRBJ2-3 NA TRBV9 NA TGTGCCAGCAGCGTATTTGAACTACCAACTAGCACAGATACGCAGTATTTT CASSVFELPTSTDTQYF
TRBJ2-7 NA TRBV5-1 TRBD2 TGCGCCAGCAACCTGGGACTAGCTGGGTACGAGCAGTACTTC CASNLGLAGYEQYF
TRBJ1-1 NA TRBV4-3 NA TGCGCCAGCAGCGCCCGGGGGGGACCGAACACTGAAGCTTTCTTT CASSARGGPNTEAFF
TRBJ1-6 NA TRBV15 NA TGTGCCACCAGCAGAGCCGGGGGGAATTCACCCCTCCACTTT CATSRAGGNSPLHF